The entry below gives a single T cell receptor (beta chain) sequence along with its context. Its specificity is unknown. For the second PCR, which ran for about 7 to 12 cycles, a sample-barcoded 5' primer and a J-beta primer mix were used. Each CDR3 protein is one row after TCRdb ran MiXCR on the 5' RACE reads. The sample holds roughly 1,700,000 distinct CDR3 sequences; about 30% are singletons and the top ten take more than 6%. The source of the sample is a study of blood T cells in healthy people across ages. Germline CDR1 and CDR2: MNHEY and SVGEGT. The CDR3 runs to 15 residues. Study conclusions and caveats: Older individuals had lower TCR beta diversity per million T cells (the decline was roughly linear). Comparison with aged donors showed that long-lived donors had more naive CD4+ cells and higher diversity.

The sequenced sample was blood. The TCR originated in a woman aged 30 to 39 in good health. This chain uses TRBV6-2 or TRBV6-3 with TRBJ2-5; D gene ambiguous. The DNA end is more similar to TRBJ2-7, so the J call may be wrong. The CDR3 DNA sequence: TGTGCCAGCAGTTTTCCTTACGCTTCAAGGCTCGAGCAGTACTTC. The encoded protein is CASSFPYASRLEQYF.